The 27 T cell receptor beta chains in this list originate from one sample, sequenced in a study of PD-1 blockade in classical Hodgkin lymphoma. Relapses following autologous stem cell transplantation were seen in all patients, with brentuximab vedotin exposure varying. Assay: immunoSEQ multiplex PCR; the TCRdb copy retains only in-frame clones and omits some. This sample has about 40,000 clones, with around 87% found just once. The sample consisted of peripheral blood mononuclear cells (PBMCs), taken at baseline. These receptors were collected from a human donor with classical Hodgkin lymphoma.

This clone is a singleton in its sample. The CDR3 sequence is CASSKATSGGPDSYEQYF. The CDR3 bases are TGTGCCAGCAGCAAAGCGACTAGCGGGGGGCCCGATTCCTACGAGCAGTACTTC. The chain recombines TRBV21-1 with TRBJ2-7; TRBD2 is the table's D call and was not checked against the DNA. TRBV21-1 is classified as a pseudogene. CDR3 length: 18 residues.

The chain joins TRBV28 to TRBJ1-5; 7 bases map to TRBD1. The CDR3 is 15 residues long. Per the germline V gene, CDR1 is MDHEN and CDR2 is SYDVKM. The V gene end was trimmed by 5 bases and the J gene end by 0 bases; junction bases not matched to a gene: 4. The CDR3 loop reads CASSTGVLSNQPQHF. The CDR3 bases are TGTGCCAGCAGTACAGGGGTCCTTAGCAATCAGCCCCAGCATTTT.

V gene TRBV7-8 combines with J gene TRBJ1-2; possibly TRBD1 for D (6 bases). The CDR3 extends over 13 amino acids. Trimming removed 5 bases at V and 3 bases at J, with 10 bases between. Germline lookup yields CDR1 SGHVS and CDR2 FQNEAQ. CDR3 DNA sequence: TGTGCCAGCAGCCCCAGGGGATACTATGGCTACACCTTC. This encodes CASSPRGYYGYTF. The whole variable domain, filled in from reference TRBV7-8 and TRBJ1-2, reads GAGVSQSPRYKVAKRGQDVALRCDPISGHVSLFWYQQALGQGPEFLTYFQNEAQLDKSGLPSDRFFAERPEGSVSTLKIQRTQQEDSAVYLCASSPRGYYGYTFGSGTRLTVV.

This clone was found once. J is TRBJ2-1 and V is TRBV5-1; 8 positions match TRBD2. Germline trimming cut 6 bases from V and 0 bases from J; bases unmatched to any gene: 17. The CDR3 sequence is 19 residues long. Germline loops: CDR1 SGHRS, CDR2 YFSETQ. The CDR3 is CASTSLAGPSHSSYNEQFF. The CDR3 coding sequence is TGCGCCAGCACCAGCCTAGCGGGTCCCTCACATAGCTCCTACAATGAGCAGTTCTTC.

The DNA for the CDR3 is TGTGCCAGCAGCTACTCTTCTGGGGCCAACGTCCTGACTTTC. This sequence encodes CASSYSSGANVLTF. This sequence joins TRBV9 and TRBJ2-6; D gene ambiguous. The CDR3 has 14 amino acids. V shed 4 bases and J shed 1 base, with 6 bases lying between them. CDR1 and CDR2 (germline): SGDLS, YYNGEE.

The sample holds a few counts of this clone. This sequence joins TRBV29-1 and TRBJ2-5, with D perhaps matching TRBD1 or TRBD2 (5 bases each). The CDR3 covers 14 residues. The ends were cut back, 5 bases at V and 3 bases at J, with 16 bases in the middle. Germline values: CDR1 SQVTM, CDR2 ANQGSEA. The CDR3 nucleotides read TGCAGCGTTCCCCCCCCGGGGACGGAAGAGACCCAGTACTTC. Its translation is CSVPPPGTEETQYF.

The V gene is TRBV21-1, the J gene TRBJ2-6; whether TRBD1, the table's D call, matches the DNA was not checked. TRBV21-1 is noted as a pseudogene. The CDR3 is 14 amino acids. CDR3 DNA: TGTGCCAGCAGCAACAACTCTGGGGCCAACGTCCTGACTTTC. Translated: CASSNNSGANVLTF.

This clone is categorized as medium-sized (0.01 to 0.1%). The chain has TRBV5-4 and TRBJ2-4; D could derive from TRBD1 or TRBD2 (5 bases each). CDR3 size: 14 residues. With 5 bases removed from V and 7 bases from J, the gap between germline ends came to 16 bases. From germline, CDR1 is SGHNT and CDR2 YYREEE (reference sequence). CDR3 in amino acids: CASRDEGNTNIQYF. CDR3 DNA sequence: TGTGCCAGCAGGGATGAGGGGAACACGAACATTCAGTACTTC.

The DNA for the CDR3 is TGTGCCTGGGACCGGGACAGGAAAAACTATGGCTACACCTTC. As protein: CAWDRDRKNYGYTF. This chain links TRBV30 with TRBJ1-2; 8 bases are a match to TRBD1. CDR3 size: 14 residues. Germline CDR1 is GTSNPN and CDR2 is SVGIG (reference sequence). The J segment lost 2 bases and the V segment lost 5 bases, leaving 7 bases of the junction unmatched.

The chain recombines TRBV7-3 with TRBJ2-1; unclear D gene. In germline, CDR1 is SGHTA, CDR2 FQGTGA. The CDR3 length is 15 residues. V was clipped by 1 base and J by 3 bases, with 10 bases between them. The CDR3 here is CASSLNGNNYNEQFF. The CDR3 DNA sequence: TGTGCCAGCAGCTTAAATGGTAATAACTACAATGAGCAGTTCTTC.

This rearrangement joins TRBV5-5 to TRBJ2-1, with 14 bases that match TRBD2. The CDR3 spans 18 residues. Germline lookup yields CDR1 SGHKS and CDR2 YYEKEE (reference sequence). V lost 2 bases, J lost 6 bases, and 10 bases stayed unmatched. CDR3 DNA: TGTGCCAGCAGCTTAGGGACTAGCGGGAGTCGTCGGGCCAATGAGCAGTTCTTC. It codes for CASSLGTSGSRRANEQFF.

The CDR3 loop is CASSGVLPRDQYF. The CDR3 DNA follows: TGCGCCAGCTCGGGGGTACTCCCAAGAGACCAGTACTTC. This chain connects TRBV5-1 to TRBJ2-5; the D gene is possibly TRBD2 (6 bases). The CDR3 loop spans 13 amino acids. With 7 bases removed from V and 10 bases from J, the gap between germline ends came to 20 bases. In germline, CDR1 is SGHRS, CDR2 YFSETQ. Full variable domain (missing parts from reference TRBV5-1 and TRBJ2-5): KAGVTQTPRYLIKTRGQQVTLSCSPISGHRSVSWYQQTPGQGLQFLFEYFSETQRNKGNFPGRFSGRQFSNSRSEMNVSTLELGDSALYLCASSGVLPRDQYFGPGTRLLVL.

This chain uses TRBV7-2 with TRBJ1-2; TRBD1 matches 7 bases. Trimming at V came to 5 bases and at J to 7 bases, leaving 13 bases not matched to a gene. CDR1 and CDR2 from the germline V gene are SGHTA and FQGNSA. This CDR3 is built from 15 residues. The CDR3 reads CASSPFSGGYGGYTF. The CDR3 bases are TGTGCCAGCAGCCCATTCTCAGGGGGGTATGGTGGCTACACCTTC.

This clone was seen once. The chain carries TRBV5-1 and TRBJ2-1; TRBD2 agrees at 8 bases. The V gene's germline CDR1 is SGHRS and CDR2 YFSETQ. V shed 4 bases, J shed 0 bases, and the junction held 3 bases outside the gene matches. The CDR3 has 15 amino acids. The CDR3 bases are TGCGCCAGCAGCCTAAGCGGGAGCTCCTACAATGAGCAGTTCTTC. Encoded protein: CASSLSGSSYNEQFF.

This clone showed up just once. This chain connects TRBV7-8 to TRBJ2-3; 7 nucleotides align to TRBD2. J lost 3 bases, V lost 2 bases, and 5 bases had no gene match. Germline V gene sequence: CDR1 SGHVS, CDR2 FQNEAQ. The CDR3 runs to 15 residues. As DNA, the CDR3 is TGTGCCAGCAGCTTAATGCGGGGGATGACAGATACGCAGTATTTT. Amino acids: CASSLMRGMTDTQYF.

In its sample, this clone was seen a few times. The chain links TRBV18 to TRBJ2-7; 7 nucleotides line up with TRBD1. The length of the CDR3 is 13 residues. After removal of 2 bases from V and 3 bases from J, the junction contained 1 base not matched to a gene. The germline gives CDR1 KGHSH, CDR2 LQKENI. In nucleotides, the CDR3 is TGTGCCAGCTCACCAGCAGGGGGCTACGAGCAGTACTTC. As protein: CASSPAGGYEQYF.

The chain employs TRBV5-1 and TRBJ2-3, with TRBD2 identical over 10 bases. Trimming removed 4 bases from V and 4 bases from J; junction bases left unmatched: 3. CDR3 length: 14 residues. Germline-derived CDR1 and CDR2 are SGHRS and YFSETQ. In DNA form, the CDR3 reads TGCGCCAGCAGCCTAGCGGGGGTCGCAGATACGCAGTATTTT. This translates into CASSLAGVADTQYF.

V usage is TRBV6-5 and J usage is TRBJ2-2, with a weak D call TRBD2 (5 bases). The CDR3 has 14 amino acids. The V end was cut by 2 bases, the J end by 6 bases, with 10 bases between. Germline loops: CDR1 MNHEY, CDR2 SVGAGI. The CDR3 sequence: CASSYLGVPGELFF. The DNA of the CDR3 is TGTGCCAGCAGTTACCTCGGGGTCCCCGGGGAGCTGTTTTTT.

This sequence joins TRBV27 and TRBJ2-1; 12 nucleotides line up with TRBD2. Unmatched junction bases numbered 17, after V lost 5 bases and J lost 0 bases. Looked up from germline, CDR1 is MNHEY and CDR2 is SMNVEV (reference sequence). CDR3 length equals 21 residues. CDR3 loop: CASSQLAGTSGRQSSYNEQFF. Here the CDR3 DNA reads TGTGCCAGCAGTCAGCTCGCCGGCACTAGCGGGAGGCAGAGCTCCTACAATGAGCAGTTCTTC.

The genes are TRBV19 and TRBJ2-1; D is possibly TRBD1 (6 bases). Deletions cut 9 bases from V and 0 bases from J, with 18 bases between. The CDR3 consists of 16 residues. Germline V gives CDR1 LNHDA, CDR2 SQIVND (reference sequence). DNA for the CDR3: TGTGCCAGCGACCATCCGACAGGCAGCTCCTACAATGAGCAGTTCTTC. It codes for CASDHPTGSSYNEQFF. The full variable domain, with the rest looked up from reference TRBV19 and TRBJ2-1, is DGGITQSPKYLFRKEGQNVTLSCEQNLNHDAMYWYRQDPGQGLRLIYYSQIVNDFQKGDIAEGYSVSREKKESFPLTVTSAQKNPTAFYLCASDHPTGSSYNEQFFGPGTRLTVL.

The chain links TRBV30 to TRBJ2-4; D may be TRBD2 (6 bases). Germline CDR1 is GTSNPN and CDR2 is SVGIG (reference sequence). Trimming took 2 bases from V and 2 from J, leaving 13 bases between them. The CDR3 runs 15 residues. The CDR3 loop reads CAWSPRGTTKNIQYF. In DNA, the CDR3 is TGTGCCTGGAGTCCCCGGGGGACGACCAAAAACATTCAGTACTTC.

This chain joins TRBV11-2 and TRBJ1-6; perhaps TRBD1 as D (6 bases). The ends were cut back, 3 bases at V and 7 bases at J, with 13 bases in the middle. The CDR3 contains 15 residues. Germline assignment: CDR1 SGHAT and CDR2 FQNNGV. CDR3 DNA: TGTGCCAGCAGCTTCCGGGGGGCGTACAATTCACCCCTCCACTTT. It yields the protein CASSFRGAYNSPLHF.

This chain joins TRBV6-5 and TRBJ1-1; 12 bases map to TRBD1. The ends lost 7 bases at V and 10 bases at J; junction bases unmatched: 4. This CDR3 is 12 amino acids long. Germline CDR1 reads MNHEY; CDR2 reads SVGAGI. CDR3 sequence: CASNRDRGRAFF. For the CDR3, the DNA is TGTGCCAGCAACCGGGACAGGGGGCGAGCTTTCTTT.

The V gene is TRBV11-2, the J gene TRBJ1-1; D unclear. Trimming cost V 1 base and J 0 bases, with 15 bases left between them. The CDR3 length is 17 residues. From germline, CDR1 is SGHAT and CDR2 FQNNGV. The CDR3 region has the DNA TGTGCCAGCAGCTTAGCAATGACCCCCACAATGAACACTGAAGCTTTCTTT. Translated: CASSLAMTPTMNTEAFF.

In its sample, this clone was seen once. This rearrangement joins TRBV7-6 to TRBJ2-7, with TRBD2 identical over 13 bases. Germline CDR1 is SGHVS and CDR2 is FNYEAQ. V lost 5 bases to trimming and J lost 7 bases; unmatched junction nucleotides: 8. The CDR3 loop spans 15 amino acids. CDR3 sequence (DNA): TGTGCCAGCAGCAAAACTAGCGGGAGGGCCTTAGAGCAGTACTTC. Amino acid sequence: CASSKTSGRALEQYF.

The chain is built from TRBV6-5 and TRBJ2-5; maybe TRBD2 (6 bases). Germline CDR1 MNHEY, CDR2 SVGAGI. Trimming shortened V by 2 bases and J by 4 bases, and 11 bases separated the two germline ends. The CDR3 covers 14 residues. The CDR3, as DNA: TGTGCCAGCAGTTACCTGGGAGGAGGAGAGACCCAGTACTTC. Residues: CASSYLGGGETQYF.

The J gene is TRBJ1-1, the V gene TRBV6-6; TRBD1 agrees at 8 bases. V gave up 3 bases and J gave up 10 bases; unmatched junction bases: 13. The CDR3 is 15 residues long. Per the germline V gene, CDR1 is MNHNY and CDR2 is SVGAGI (reference sequence). The CDR3: CASSYVPGQEARAFF. CDR3 bases: TGTGCCAGCAGTTATGTTCCGGGACAGGAGGCCCGAGCTTTCTTT.